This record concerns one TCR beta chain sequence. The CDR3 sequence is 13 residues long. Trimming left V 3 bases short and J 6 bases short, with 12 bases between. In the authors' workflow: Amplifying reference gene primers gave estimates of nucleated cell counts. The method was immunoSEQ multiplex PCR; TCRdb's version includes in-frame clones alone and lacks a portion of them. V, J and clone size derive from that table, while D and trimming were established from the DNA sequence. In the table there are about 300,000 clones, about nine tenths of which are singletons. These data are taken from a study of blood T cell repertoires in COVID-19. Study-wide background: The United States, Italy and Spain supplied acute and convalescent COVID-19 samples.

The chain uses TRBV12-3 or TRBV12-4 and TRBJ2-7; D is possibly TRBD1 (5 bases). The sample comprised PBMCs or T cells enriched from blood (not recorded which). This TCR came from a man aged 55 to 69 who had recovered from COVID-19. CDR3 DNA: TGTGCCAGCAGTTTGAAGATGGGGCTCGAGCAGTACTTC. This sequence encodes CASSLKMGLEQYF.